These 10 T cell receptor beta chains were all obtained from the same sample, sequenced in a study of blood T cell repertoires in COVID-19. The table came from immunoSEQ multiplex PCR; TCRdb's copy has only in-frame clones and leaves some out. The sample yields more than 150,000 clones, over 70% seen once. The material sequenced was PBMCs or T cells enriched from blood (not recorded which). These receptors were taken from a man in his fifties or sixties who had been exposed to COVID-19.

The chain links TRBV7-6 to TRBJ1-4, with a possible D match to TRBD1 (6 bases). This CDR3 is 15 amino acids long. CDR1 and CDR2 (germline): SGHVS, FNYEAQ. Trimming took 5 bases from V and 5 from J, leaving 15 bases between them. The CDR3 DNA reads TGTGCCAGCAGCCGGAACACAGGGCGGAATGAAAAACTGTTTTTT. As protein: CASSRNTGRNEKLFF.

The chain carries TRBV11-2 and TRBJ2-7; D is uncertain. CDR3 length equals 16 residues. V was pared by 4 bases and J by 5 bases, with 21 bases between. CDR1 is SGHAT, CDR2 FQNNGV, per germline. In DNA form, the CDR3 reads TGTGCCAGCAGCTCGCAAAGGTGGAGTTCCACCCACGAGCAGTACTTC. This encodes CASSSQRWSSTHEQYF.

The CDR3 bases are TGTGCCAGCAGTATGACGTGGACAGGTCTCTACGAGCAGTACTTC. Protein: CASSMTWTGLYEQYF. The V gene is TRBV6-5, the J gene TRBJ2-7; TRBD1 aligns across 7 bases. This CDR3 comprises 15 residues. The germline CDR1 and CDR2 sequences are MNHEY and SVGAGI. With V trimmed by 5 bases and J by 3 bases, 10 bases remained unmatched.

The chain joins TRBV19 to TRBJ2-2, with TRBD1 identical over 7 bases. Germline V gene sequence: CDR1 LNHDA, CDR2 SQIVND (reference sequence). Trimming cost V 5 bases and J 2 bases; bases outside gene matches: 14. This CDR3 is 18 amino acids long. As DNA, the CDR3 is TGTGCCAGTAGTCATAAAGGCCTCGGGACAGCTAACACCGGGGAGCTGTTTTTT. Its translation is CASSHKGLGTANTGELFF.

CDR3 amino acids: CASSPHPGGAETQYF. The DNA of the CDR3 is TGTGCCAGCAGTCCTCACCCGGGGGGGGCGGAGACCCAGTACTTC. The V call is TRBV27, the J call TRBJ2-5; TRBD2 agrees at 8 bases. The CDR3 loop spans 15 amino acids. In germline, CDR1 is MNHEY, CDR2 SMNVEV (reference sequence). With 5 bases clipped from V and 5 bases from J, the junction kept 10 bases outside the gene matches.

The J gene is TRBJ1-5, the V gene TRBV25-1; 7 bases fit TRBD1. CDR1 MGHDK and CDR2 SYGVNS come from the germline V gene. This CDR3 has 15 amino acids. J was trimmed by 0 bases and V by 5 bases; bases with no gene match: 4. The CDR3: CASSSTGDSNQPQHF. CDR3 sequence (DNA): TGTGCCAGCAGTAGCACAGGGGATAGCAATCAGCCCCAGCATTTT.

This sequence joins TRBV15 and TRBJ1-5; D not certain. Germline CDR1 LNHNV, CDR2 YYDKDF (reference sequence). V lost 1 base and J 0 bases, leaving 4 bases between the germline ends. This CDR3 is built from 14 residues. The CDR3 region is CATSRVNSNQPQHF. DNA of the CDR3: TGTGCCACCAGCAGAGTAAATAGCAATCAGCCCCAGCATTTT. Using reference TRBV15 and TRBJ1-5 for the parts outside the CDR3, the full variable domain is DAMVIQNPRYQVTQFGKPVTLSCSQTLNHNVMYWYQQKSSQAPKLLFHYYDKDFNNEADTPDNFQSRRPNTSFCFLDIRSPGLGDTAMYLCATSRVNSNQPQHFGDGTRLSIL.

This clone was observed many times. This chain connects TRBV5-1 to TRBJ1-6; D may be TRBD1 (6 bases). V lost 4 bases, J lost 9 bases, and 17 bases lay in between. CDR1 SGHRS and CDR2 YFSETQ come from the germline V gene. This CDR3 comprises 15 residues. CDR3 sequence: CASSRTTGSGSPLHF. DNA for the CDR3: TGCGCCAGCAGCCGTACCACAGGGTCGGGTTCACCCCTCCACTTT.

The genes are TRBV2 and TRBJ2-3, with D unclear. CDR3 size: 13 residues. The V gene lost 8 bases and the J gene lost 1 base, with 10 bases spanning the gap. In germline, CDR1 is SNHLY, CDR2 FYNNEI. This CDR3 is CASVREGTDTQYF. The CDR3 DNA is TGTGCCAGCGTAAGAGAAGGCACAGATACGCAGTATTTT.

This chain links TRBV28 with TRBJ1-1, with D uncertain. CDR1 and CDR2 from the germline V gene are MDHEN and SYDVKM. The length of the CDR3 is 15 residues. V gave up 4 bases and J gave up 0 bases, with 12 bases separating them. The CDR3 reads CASSSRTWMNTEAFF. DNA for the CDR3: TGTGCCAGCAGTTCCCGGACTTGGATGAACACTGAAGCTTTCTTT. Combining the CDR3 with reference TRBV28 and TRBJ1-1 gives the whole variable domain DVKVTQSSRYLVKRTGEKVFLECVQDMDHENMFWYRQDPGLGLRLIYFSYDVKMKEKGDIPEGYSVSREKKERFSLILESASTNQTSMYLCASSSRTWMNTEAFFGQGTRLTVV.